This is a list of T cell receptor beta chains from one sample in a study of T cells after posttransplantation cyclophosphamide. Only in-frame clones appear in the TCRdb table, and some are missing; sequencing was by immunoSEQ multiplex PCR. This table has around 5,000 clones, about 1.7% appearing once. This material consisted of PBMCs, taken roughly 240 days after a stem cell transplant with posttransplant cyclophosphamide. These receptors were obtained from a male patient aged 25 to 39 who received an allogeneic stem cell transplant from a related donor, was CMV-positive, and had no GVHD. These T cells may partly come from the graft donor. CDR3s include the opening cysteine and the closing phenylalanine or tryptophan. Fields, in order: D gene, clone size, J gene, V gene, CDR3 protein, CDR3 DNA. A D gene is named only where the DNA matches it firmly. A clone size is listed for some rows: how often the clone was seen (once, few, many), or a class if it is expanded.

>.|.|TRBJ2-2|TRBV7-3
CASSLQGNTGELFF
TGTGCCAGCAGCCTACAGGGGAACACCGGGGAGCTGTTTTTT
>.|.|TRBJ1-1|TRBV9
CASSTGHLNTEAFF
TGTGCCAGCAGCACCGGACATTTGAACACTGAAGCTTTCTTT
>.|.|TRBJ2-7|TRBV7-2
CASSPQQGTYEQYF
TGTGCCAGCAGCCCGCAGCAGGGCACCTACGAGCAGTACTTC
>TRBD2|.|TRBJ2-1|TRBV6-4
CASSLSGRAGEQFF
TGTGCCAGCAGCCTTAGCGGGAGGGCCGGTGAGCAGTTCTTC
>.|few|TRBJ2-7|TRBV28
CASRSNRVWYEQYF
TGTGCCAGCAGATCAAACAGGGTTTGGTACGAGCAGTACTTC
>.|.|TRBJ1-2|TRBV11-2
CASSFAGTTTNYGYTF
TGTGCCAGCAGCTTCGCTGGGACAACAACTAACTATGGCTACACCTTC
>.|few|TRBJ2-2|TRBV9
CASSVGTVSGELFF
TGTGCCAGCAGCGTAGGAACAGTCAGCGGGGAGCTGTTTTTT
>.|.|TRBJ2-1|TRBV9
CASLSGDGNEQFF
TGTGCCAGTCTTTCGGGAGACGGGAATGAGCAGTTCTTC
>TRBD2|.|TRBJ2-3|TRBV27
CASSLRAGAQYF
TGTGCCAGCAGTTTAAGGGCGGGGGCGCAGTATTTT
>.|.|TRBJ2-2|TRBV7-3
CASSPARGHTGELFF
TGTGCCAGCAGCCCCGCCAGGGGACACACCGGGGAGCTGTTTTTT
>.|.|TRBJ1-5|TRBV19
CASSFNSNQPQHF
TGTGCCAGTAGTTTTAATAGCAATCAGCCCCAGCATTTT
>TRBD1|few|TRBJ2-5|TRBV2
CASSARQGRRETQYF
TGTGCCAGCAGTGCAAGACAGGGGCGGCGGGAGACCCAGTACTTC
>.|.|TRBJ1-1|TRBV18
CASSRRAEAFF
TGTGCCAGCTCACGGAGAGCTGAAGCTTTCTTT
>TRBD2|few|TRBJ2-3|TRBV4-2
CASSQASGGRTDTQYF
TGTGCCAGCAGCCAAGCTAGCGGGGGGAGGACAGATACGCAGTATTTT
>TRBD2|.|TRBJ2-3|TRBV19
CASSPLRTSGRDTQYF
TGTGCCAGTAGTCCGCTCCGGACTAGCGGGAGGGATACGCAGTATTTT
>.|few|TRBJ1-2|TRBV7-9
CASINFLRPPYGYTF
TGTGCCAGCATCAACTTCCTCCGTCCTCCCTATGGCTACACCTTC
>TRBD1|.|TRBJ1-2|TRBV19
CASSKRGTGAYGYNF
TGTGCCAGTAGTAAGAGGGGGACAGGGGCATATGGCTACAACTTC
>TRBD2|few|TRBJ2-7|TRBV2
CASSDLTSGSPYEQYF
TGTGCCAGCAGCGACTTGACTAGCGGGAGCCCCTACGAGCAGTACTTC
>.|.|TRBJ1-1|TRBV28
CASSLFRGTEAFF
TGTGCCAGCAGTTTATTCCGGGGAACTGAAGCTTTCTTT
>TRBD2|few|TRBJ2-7|TRBV6-4
CASSFKRTSGSYEQYF
TGTGCCAGCAGTTTTAAAAGGACTAGCGGGAGCTACGAGCAGTACTTC
>.|.|TRBJ1-2|TRBV10-3
CAIRPRSGGGYTF
TGTGCCATCAGGCCGAGGTCAGGAGGTGGCTACACCTTC
>.|.|TRBJ2-5|TRBV18
CASSPSAGETQYF
TGTGCCAGCTCACCGTCGGCGGGGGAGACCCAGTACTTC
>.|few|TRBJ2-5|TRBV5-6
CASSTGHGETQYF
TGTGCCAGCAGCACCGGACACGGAGAGACCCAGTACTTC
>.|.|TRBJ1-6|TRBV5-5
CASSSLSAGSLHF
TGTGCCAGCAGCAGTCTATCCGCAGGGTCCCTCCACTTT
>TRBD1|.|TRBJ2-3|TRBV19
CASSSPPQGARLDTQYF
TGTGCCAGTAGTAGTCCTCCTCAGGGGGCGCGGTTGGATACGCAGTATTTT
>TRBD1|.|TRBJ2-3|TRBV9
CASSVGAGGSTDTQYF
TGTGCCAGCAGCGTAGGGGCAGGGGGTTCCACAGATACGCAGTATTTT
>TRBD1|few|TRBJ2-5|TRBV14
CASSPRTVGRGETQYF
TGTGCCAGCAGCCCAAGGACGGTGGGCAGGGGGGAGACCCAGTACTTC
>.|.|TRBJ2-3|TRBV19
CASRDTSSTDTQYF
TGTGCCAGTAGGGACACTTCTAGCACAGATACGCAGTATTTT
>.|few|TRBJ2-7|TRBV4-1
CASSQDGWDGSYEQYF
TGCGCCAGCAGCCAAGATGGGTGGGACGGGAGCTACGAGCAGTACTTC
>.|few|TRBJ1-3|TRBV2
CASSVREGPVTGDTIYF
TGTGCCAGCAGTGTCCGGGAGGGTCCTGTTACTGGAGACACCATATATTTT
>TRBD2|few|TRBJ2-1|TRBV4-3
CASSQRLAVYNEQFF
TGCGCCAGCAGCCAAAGGCTAGCGGTCTACAATGAGCAGTTCTTC
>TRBD1|few|TRBJ1-4|TRBV7-9
CASSAGQGNEKLFF
TGTGCCAGCAGCGCGGGACAGGGAAATGAAAAACTGTTTTTT
>.|.|TRBJ2-4|TRBV7-3
CASRGMRLQKNIQYF
TGTGCCAGCAGAGGAATGAGACTCCAAAAAAACATTCAGTACTTC
>TRBD2|.|TRBJ2-7|TRBV4-1
CASSPRGGPYEQYF
TGCGCCAGCTCGCCGCGGGGGGGCCCCTACGAGCAGTACTTC
>TRBD2|few|TRBJ2-3|TRBV27
CASSLIGGGAASTDTQYF
TGTGCCAGCAGTTTAATCGGCGGGGGGGCTGCTAGCACAGATACGCAGTATTTT
>.|few|TRBJ2-7|TRBV5-6
CASSWDFREQYF
TGTGCCAGCAGCTGGGACTTTCGAGAGCAGTACTTC
>.|.|TRBJ2-2|TRBV5-5
CASTRTADTGELFF
TGTGCCAGTACTCGTACGGCGGACACCGGGGAGCTGTTTTTT
>TRBD1|.|TRBJ2-7|TRBV18
CASSAGTGIYEQYF
TGTGCCAGCTCGGCTGGGACAGGGATCTACGAGCAGTACTTC
>TRBD2|few|TRBJ2-1|TRBV7-9
CASSSLAGGDNEQFF
TGTGCCAGCAGCTCTCTAGCGGGGGGGGACAATGAGCAGTTCTTC
>TRBD1|few|TRBJ1-1|TRBV19
CASRTQQGAHTEAFF
TGTGCCAGTAGAACACAACAGGGGGCTCACACTGAAGCTTTCTTT
>.|.|TRBJ1-6|TRBV6-5
CASSYGWSSYNSPLHF
TGTGCCAGCAGTTACGGTTGGAGCTCCTATAATTCACCCCTCCACTTT
>TRBD1|.|TRBJ2-5|TRBV5-4
CASSLQGAGETQYF
TGTGCCAGCAGCTTGCAGGGGGCAGGGGAGACCCAGTACTTC
>.|.|TRBJ1-1|TRBV4-3
CASSPYTHRRTGSNPEAFF
TGCGCCAGCAGCCCATACACCCACCGACGTACGGGGTCTAACCCTGAAGCTTTCTTT
>.|few|TRBJ2-1|TRBV13
CASSLRLASYNEQFF
TGTGCCAGCAGCTTACGCCTAGCTAGTTACAATGAGCAGTTCTTC
>.|.|TRBJ2-4|TRBV6-5
CASSYEGGASNIQYF
TGTGCCAGCAGTTACGAAGGCGGGGCTTCAAACATTCAGTACTTC
>.|.|TRBJ2-3|TRBV27
CARGGVLTDTQYF
TGTGCCAGAGGAGGAGTCCTCACAGATACGCAGTATTTT